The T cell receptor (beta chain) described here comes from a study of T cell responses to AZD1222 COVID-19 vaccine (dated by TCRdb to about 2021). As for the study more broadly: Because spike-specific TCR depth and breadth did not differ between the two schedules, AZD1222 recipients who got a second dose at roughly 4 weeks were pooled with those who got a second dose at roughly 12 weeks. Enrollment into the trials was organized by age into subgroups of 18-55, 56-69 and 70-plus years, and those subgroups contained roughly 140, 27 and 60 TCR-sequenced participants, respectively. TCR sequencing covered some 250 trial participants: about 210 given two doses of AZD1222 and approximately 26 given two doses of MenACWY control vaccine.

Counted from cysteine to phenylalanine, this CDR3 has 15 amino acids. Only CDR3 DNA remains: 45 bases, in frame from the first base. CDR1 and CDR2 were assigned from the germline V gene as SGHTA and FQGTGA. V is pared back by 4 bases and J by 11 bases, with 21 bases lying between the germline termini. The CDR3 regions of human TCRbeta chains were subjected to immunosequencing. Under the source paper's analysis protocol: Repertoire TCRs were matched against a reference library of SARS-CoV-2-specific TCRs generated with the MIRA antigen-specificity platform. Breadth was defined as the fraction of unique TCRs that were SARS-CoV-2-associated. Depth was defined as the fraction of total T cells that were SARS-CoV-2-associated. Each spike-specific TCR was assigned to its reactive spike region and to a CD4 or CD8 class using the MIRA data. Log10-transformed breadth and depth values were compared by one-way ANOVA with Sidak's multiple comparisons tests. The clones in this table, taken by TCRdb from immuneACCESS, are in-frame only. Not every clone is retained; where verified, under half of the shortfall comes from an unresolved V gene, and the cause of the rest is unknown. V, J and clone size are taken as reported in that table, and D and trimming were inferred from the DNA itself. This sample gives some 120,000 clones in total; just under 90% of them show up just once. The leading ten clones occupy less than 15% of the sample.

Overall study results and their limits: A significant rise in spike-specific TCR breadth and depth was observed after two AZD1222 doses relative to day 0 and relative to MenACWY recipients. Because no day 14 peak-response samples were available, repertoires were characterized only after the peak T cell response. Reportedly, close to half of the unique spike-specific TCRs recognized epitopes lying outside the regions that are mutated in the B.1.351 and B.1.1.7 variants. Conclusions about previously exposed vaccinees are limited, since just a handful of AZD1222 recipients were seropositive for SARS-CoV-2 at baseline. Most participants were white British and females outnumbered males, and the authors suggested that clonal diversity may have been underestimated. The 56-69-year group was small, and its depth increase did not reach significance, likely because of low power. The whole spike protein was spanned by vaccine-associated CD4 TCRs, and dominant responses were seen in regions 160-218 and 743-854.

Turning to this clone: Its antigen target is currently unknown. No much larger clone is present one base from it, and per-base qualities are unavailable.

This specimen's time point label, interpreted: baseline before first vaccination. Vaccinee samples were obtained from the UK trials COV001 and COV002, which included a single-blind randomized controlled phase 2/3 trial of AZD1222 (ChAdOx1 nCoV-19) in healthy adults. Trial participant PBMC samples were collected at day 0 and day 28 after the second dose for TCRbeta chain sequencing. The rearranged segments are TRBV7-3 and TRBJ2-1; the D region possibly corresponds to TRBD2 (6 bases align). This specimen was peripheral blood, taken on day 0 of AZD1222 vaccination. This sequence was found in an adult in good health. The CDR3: CASSSQPGSGFKQFF. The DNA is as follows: TGTGCCAGCAGCTCCCAGCCAGGTAGCGGCTTTAAGCAGTTCTTC. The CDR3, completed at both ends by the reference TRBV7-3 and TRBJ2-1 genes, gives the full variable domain GAGVSQTPSNKVTEKGKYVELRCDPISGHTALYWYRQSLGQGPEFLIYFQGTGAADDSGLPNDRFFAVRPEGSVSTLKIQRTERGDSAVYLCASSSQPGSGFKQFFGPGTRLTVL.